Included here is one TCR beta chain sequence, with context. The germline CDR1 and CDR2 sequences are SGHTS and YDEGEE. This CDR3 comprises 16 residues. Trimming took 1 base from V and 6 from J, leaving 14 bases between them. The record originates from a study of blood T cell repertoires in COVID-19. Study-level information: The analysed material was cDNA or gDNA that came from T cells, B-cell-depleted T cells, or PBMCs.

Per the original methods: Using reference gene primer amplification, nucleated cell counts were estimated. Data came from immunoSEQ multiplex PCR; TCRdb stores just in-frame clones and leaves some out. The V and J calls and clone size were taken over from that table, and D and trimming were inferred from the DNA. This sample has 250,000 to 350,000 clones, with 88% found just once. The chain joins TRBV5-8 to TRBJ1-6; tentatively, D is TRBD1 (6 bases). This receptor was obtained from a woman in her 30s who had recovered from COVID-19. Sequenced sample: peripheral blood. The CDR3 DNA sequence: TGTGCCAGCAGCTTGTGGGAAACAGGGTCTAATTCACCCCTCCACTTT. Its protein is CASSLWETGSNSPLHF.